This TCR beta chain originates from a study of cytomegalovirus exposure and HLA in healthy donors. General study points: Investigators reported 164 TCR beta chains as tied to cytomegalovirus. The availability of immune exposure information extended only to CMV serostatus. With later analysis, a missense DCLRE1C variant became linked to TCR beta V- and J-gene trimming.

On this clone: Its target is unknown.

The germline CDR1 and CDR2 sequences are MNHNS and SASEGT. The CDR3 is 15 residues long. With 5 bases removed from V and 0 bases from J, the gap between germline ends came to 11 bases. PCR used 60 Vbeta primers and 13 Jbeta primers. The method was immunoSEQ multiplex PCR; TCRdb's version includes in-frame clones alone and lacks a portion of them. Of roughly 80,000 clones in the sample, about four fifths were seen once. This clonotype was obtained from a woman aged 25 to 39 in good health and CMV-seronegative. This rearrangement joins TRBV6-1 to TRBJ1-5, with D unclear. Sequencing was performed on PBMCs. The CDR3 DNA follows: TGTGCCAGCAGTATATCAGACAATAGCAATCAGCCCCAGCATTTT. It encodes CASSISDNSNQPQHF.